This T cell receptor (beta chain) was observed in a study of CD8+ T cells in alopecia areata. Study as a whole: The authors scored treated patients' severity by affected scalp percentage.

Treatment in this sample: oral pan-JAK inhibitor, 5-10 mg twice daily. Study results and limitations: Lesional scalp exceeded normal scalp in clonality, especially in alopecia totalis/universalis. Among the 100 top clones, expanded CD8+ clones, like scalp clonality, were significantly decreased by tofacitinib.

As regards this clone: Its antigen is as yet unknown.

RNA was isolated and reverse transcribed to cDNA, the sequencing template. The table came from immunoSEQ multiplex PCR; TCRdb's copy has only in-frame clones and leaves some out. The table has fewer than 250,000 clones, roughly three fifths seen once. This sequence originates from a human donor with alopecia areata. The sample in question was CD4+ T cells sorted from blood, obtained at week 4, from a patient treated with tofacitinib.

CDR3 coding DNA: TGTGCCTGGAGTTTGTTTACTAGCGGGAGGGCCCTGGACTACGAGCAGTACTTC. The encoded protein is CAWSLFTSGRALDYEQYF. The rearrangement joins TRBV30 to TRBJ2-7; 13 bases are shared with TRBD2. Germline values: CDR1 GTSNPN, CDR2 SVGIG (reference sequence). This CDR3 contains 18 residues. J lost 3 bases, V lost 2 bases, and 13 bases had no gene match.